This TCR beta chain was retrieved from a study of blood T cells in healthy people across ages (dated by TCRdb to about 2015). Context from the whole study: In model experiments, template switching captured about one uniquely barcoded TCR beta cDNA molecule for every two T cells. Using the same blood draw, the study looked at two additional independent replicas of 1 million unique cDNA reads for two donors, one aged 18 to 30 and the other aged 80 or older. To avoid experimental bias, donors of different ages were distributed randomly across sequencing lanes. Four age groups were formed from the donors: young (average 16 years), middle-aged (just under 40), aged (under 70) and long-lived (82). The study measured age-related changes in TCR beta repertoire diversity using deep sequencing normalized with unique cDNA molecular identifiers. General findings and caveats noted by the study authors: Conclusive comparison of naive and antigen-experienced compartments was prevented by the profiling of bulk unsorted PBMCs. Because donor CMV infection status was unknown, age-related changes in expanded clonotypes were potentially confounded. As age increased, observed TCR beta diversity per million T cells dropped in a roughly linear way, and a significant reduction was already evident by age 40. The long-lived group showed more naive CD4+ T cells, fewer expanded clones and increased TCR diversity than the aged group, suggesting age selection. A strong correlation was found between observed TCR beta diversity and the percentage of naive T cells measured by flow cytometry. Total diversity estimates from one million sequenced T cells were considered lower bounds and underestimates.

Library preparation was by 5' RACE. Sequencing was performed on an Illumina HiSeq 2500. A second PCR of about 7 to 12 cycles was performed with a sample-barcoded 5' primer and a J-beta primer mix. A unique molecular identifier was introduced onto each TCR beta cDNA molecule by a template-switch 5' adaptor carrying 12 random nucleotides. Each sample yielded at least 2.5 million CDR3-containing paired-end reads. First-strand cDNA synthesis was performed from all RNA using the Mint cDNA synthesis kit, with priming by a TRBC-specific oligonucleotide. All cDNA was treated with uracil-DNA glycosylase and then went through a first 18-cycle PCR with the universal primers M1SS and BC2_uni_R. The authors processed their data as follows. For normalization, 1 million high-quality reads, each with a distinct molecular identifier, were randomly selected from each sample. Reads with shared molecular identifiers were discarded instead of being binned into consensus sequences. MiTCR, run with a Q25 quality threshold and the strictest error-elimination algorithm, handled CDR3 identification, clonotype clustering and error correction. A nonparametric unseen species model using Euler transformation provided a lower-bound estimate of total TCR beta diversity. The public reads were run again by TCRdb, first through fastp at Q25 and then through MiXCR, and only productive beta chains were kept. Duplicate CDR3 protein sequences are folded into a single record with the most common DNA and genes. The V and J calls here are based on TCRdb, not the publication. This sample has over a million distinct CDR3 sequences in its table, and roughly 60% of those were observed once. The ten biggest clones cover approximately 7% of the sample.

The 40 or so donors, aged about 6 to 95 years, were systemically healthy Caucasian individuals from Russia. Approximately 9.7 milliliters of peripheral blood were drawn from each donor into EDTA-treated Vacutainer tubes. Ficoll-Paque density-gradient centrifugation was used to isolate PBMCs, with at least 7 million per sample. Total RNA was extracted from PBMCs with Trizol reagent, with at least 6 micrograms obtained per sample. The percentages of naive CD45RAhigh/CD27high T cells were determined by flow cytometry on a PBMC aliquot from every donor. With respect to this clonotype: The antigen it binds to is not known. Base qualities are not provided; no much larger clone lies one nucleotide away.

There are 18 amino acids in the CDR3, from cysteine to phenylalanine inclusive. The entry retains the CDR3 DNA only, 54 bases that are in frame from base 1. CDR1 and CDR2, looked up from the germline V gene, are SGHVS and FQNEAQ. Relative to germline, V is 0 bases shorter and J is 6 bases shorter, with 20 bases between their ends. The chain joins TRBV7-8 to TRBJ2-2; the D gene is tentatively TRBD1 or TRBD2, each matching 5 bases. The specimen was blood. The receptor comes from a man aged 18 to 30 in good health. The nucleotides read TGTGCCAGCAGCTTAGCTGGGGCTCTCGCTATGGAGGCCGGGGAGCTGTTTTTT. This is translated as CASSLAGALAMEAGELFF.